A single sample gave rise to the 26 T cell receptor beta chains below, sequenced in a study of sequential checkpoint blockade in melanoma. Treatment given: randomized to nivolumab then ipilimumab (arm A) or the reverse (arm B). The repertoire was sequenced with immunoSEQ multiplex PCR; TCRdb's copy has only in-frame clones and lacks some. The sample yields 9,500 to 15,000 clones, approximately 27% seen once. The sequences come from tumor tissue (inferred from file names), collected from a patient given nivolumab and ipilimumab in sequence. All receptors derive from a human donor with melanoma.

The chain combines TRBV11-3 with TRBJ2-1; D assignment may be TRBD1 or TRBD2 (5 bases each). Trimming pared 3 bases from V and 0 bases from J, leaving 12 bases between. The germline gives CDR1 SGHNT, CDR2 YENEEA. The CDR3 length is 16 residues. This CDR3 is CASSLQGESSYNEQFF. The DNA for the CDR3 is TGTGCCAGCAGCTTGCAAGGGGAGAGCTCCTACAATGAGCAGTTCTTC.

The gene calls are TRBV2 and TRBJ1-4; D is undetermined. Trimming removed 8 bases from V and 8 bases from J, with 12 bases in between. This CDR3 region has 12 residues. Germline V gene sequence: CDR1 SNHLY, CDR2 FYNNEI. CDR3: CASRRPPEKLFF. CDR3 nucleotide sequence: TGTGCCAGCCGGCGCCCCCCCGAAAAACTGTTTTTT.

The chain joins TRBV28 to TRBJ1-1, with no clear D. V lost 3 bases, J lost 6 bases, and 8 bases lay in between. CDR1 and CDR2 from the germline V gene are MDHEN and SYDVKM. There are 12 residues in the CDR3. CDR3 region: CASSFFNPEAFF. The CDR3 DNA reads as TGTGCCAGCAGTTTCTTTAACCCTGAAGCTTTCTTT. The full variable domain, completed using reference TRBV28 and TRBJ1-1, is DVKVTQSSRYLVKRTGEKVFLECVQDMDHENMFWYRQDPGLGLRLIYFSYDVKMKEKGDIPEGYSVSREKKERFSLILESASTNQTSMYLCASSFFNPEAFFGQGTRLTVV.

The chain combines TRBV9 with TRBJ1-4, with 8 bases matching TRBD1. The CDR3 spans 14 residues. The germline gives CDR1 SGDLS, CDR2 YYNGEE. V dropped 3 bases and J dropped 12; count of bases not matched to a gene: 10. CDR3: CASSAGQATRELFF. CDR3 sequence (DNA): TGTGCCAGCAGCGCGGGACAGGCCACTAGGGAACTGTTTTTT.

The J gene is TRBJ2-7, the V gene TRBV6-7; 14 bases match TRBD2. TRBV6-7 counts as an open reading frame of uncertain function. CDR3 length: 15 amino acids. V was clipped by 6 bases and J by 11 bases; unmatched bases: 12. The chain's CDR3 is CASSRTSGGSKEKYF. The CDR3 nucleotides are TGTGCCAGCAGCAGGACTAGCGGGGGGTCAAAGGAGAAGTACTTC.

Ten or more counts support this clone. V usage is TRBV6-8 and J usage is TRBJ2-7, with a weak D call TRBD2 (6 bases). The V end lost 6 bases, the J end lost 10 bases, and 19 bases lay between the germline ends. Germline-derived CDR1 and CDR2 are MNHGY and SAAAGT. The CDR3 spans 13 residues. This CDR3 reads CASSENILAKQYF. Here the CDR3 DNA reads TGTGCCAGCAGCGAGAATATTCTAGCGAAACAGTACTTC.

This chain connects TRBV5-1 to TRBJ2-5; D gene unclear. Germline V gives CDR1 SGHRS, CDR2 YFSETQ. Trimming stripped 2 bases from V and 2 bases from J, with 10 bases between. CDR3 size: 14 residues. This CDR3 is CASSFLSGQETQYF. The CDR3, as DNA: TGCGCCAGCAGCTTTTTGTCCGGGCAAGAGACCCAGTACTTC.

Ten or more counts support this clone. The chain has TRBV6-8 and TRBJ2-1; possibly TRBD2 for D (6 bases). CDR3 length: 14 amino acids. With 10 bases removed from V and 2 bases from J, the gap between germline ends came to 15 bases. Per germline, CDR1 MNHGY and CDR2 SAAAGT. This chain's CDR3 is CAIMMGLTYNEQFF. CDR3 sequence (DNA): TGTGCCATCATGATGGGACTTACCTACAATGAGCAGTTCTTC.

The sample holds a few counts of this clone. The J gene is TRBJ2-1, the V gene TRBV29-1; D remains ambiguous. The germline V gene has CDR1 SQVTM and CDR2 ANQGSEA. This CDR3 comprises 13 residues. V lost 0 bases to trimming and J lost 2 bases, with 5 bases between them. CDR3: CSVEDDPYNEQFF. The CDR3 coding sequence is TGCAGCGTTGAAGACGACCCCTACAATGAGCAGTTCTTC.

CDR3 nucleotides: TGTGCCACCAGCAGACAGGGACAGGGGGGGGGATCCTATCAGCCCCAGCATTTT. Its translation is CATSRQGQGGGSYQPQHF. The chain couples TRBV15 to TRBJ1-5; 11 bases map to TRBD1. Germline values: CDR1 LNHNV, CDR2 YYDKDF (reference sequence). This CDR3 spans 18 amino acids. V lost 2 bases, J lost 5 bases, and 11 bases stayed unmatched.

In this sample, this clone turned up many times. The V and J genes are TRBV11-3 and TRBJ2-1; D might be TRBD2 (5 bases). The ends were cut back, 5 bases at V and 5 bases at J, with 13 bases in the middle. Germline CDR1 and CDR2: SGHNT and YENEEA. The CDR3 is 14 amino acids. In DNA, the CDR3 is TGTGCCAGCAGCCCATCGAGGGCTGACAATGAGCAGTTCTTC. Its translation: CASSPSRADNEQFF.

This clone was found a few times. V is TRBV9 and J is TRBJ1-2, with D perhaps matching TRBD1 (5 bases). In germline, CDR1 is SGDLS, CDR2 YYNGEE. The CDR3 runs 13 residues. V gave up 0 bases and J gave up 5 bases, with 8 bases separating them. The CDR3 here is CASSVAEGYGYTF. The DNA for the CDR3 is TGTGCCAGCAGCGTAGCTGAGGGGTATGGCTACACCTTC.

In its sample, this clone was seen a few times. The chain is built from TRBV4-1 and TRBJ2-1; D is uncertain. Germline V lookup: CDR1 MGHRA, CDR2 YSYEKL. Trimming cost V 0 bases and J 2 bases, with 14 bases left between them. The length of the CDR3 is 17 residues. CDR3 residues: CASSQERRLTTYNEQFF. In DNA form, the CDR3 reads TGCGCCAGCAGCCAAGAGAGACGCCTAACTACCTACAATGAGCAGTTCTTC.

This chain joins TRBV6-8 and TRBJ1-5; 9 nucleotides align to TRBD1. The trim removed 6 bases at V and 5 bases at J, leaving 11 bases unmatched. This CDR3 is built from 16 residues. Germline CDR1 and CDR2: MNHGY and SAAAGT. CDR3 bases: TGTGCCAGCAGCCCCAGGACAGGGGCGGGAGATCAGCCCCAGCATTTT. This translates into CASSPRTGAGDQPQHF.

This clone has only a few counts. The J gene is TRBJ1-2, the V gene TRBV11-3; 7 bases map to TRBD1. CDR3 length equals 14 residues. Germline V gene lookup returns CDR1 SGHNT and CDR2 YENEEA. Trimming at V came to 5 bases and at J to 4 bases, leaving 7 bases not matched to a gene. The CDR3 loop is CASSTRDRLYGYTF. CDR3 in DNA: TGTGCCAGCAGCACACGGGACAGACTCTATGGCTACACCTTC.

V and J are TRBV15 and TRBJ2-1, with D possibly being TRBD2 (5 bases). Germline assignment: CDR1 LNHNV and CDR2 YYDKDF (reference sequence). The CDR3 spans 17 residues. V was cut by 3 bases and J by 3 bases, with 18 bases left in between. CDR3 in DNA: TGTGCCACCAGCAGGGCCCCTCCGGGAATCTACTACAATGAGCAGTTCTTC. Protein sequence: CATSRAPPGIYYNEQFF.

The sample holds a few counts of this clone. A junction boundary mismatches the germline segment, possibly from a read error. The rearrangement joins TRBV6-8 to TRBJ1-5; D is perhaps TRBD1 (5 bases). Germline assignment: CDR1 MNHGY and CDR2 SAAAGT. This CDR3 spans 13 amino acids. The CDR3 loop is CAISRGPYQPQHF. The CDR3 DNA reads as TGTGCCATCAGTCGGGGCCCTTATCAGCCCCAGCATTTT.

This clone has a handful of counts. The chain employs TRBV7-6 and TRBJ2-7; D is unclear. This CDR3 spans 14 amino acids. CDR1 and CDR2 from the germline V gene are SGHVS and FNYEAQ. Trimming cost V 0 bases and J 7 bases, with 13 bases left between them. The CDR3 reads CASSLALQLGEQYF. As DNA, the CDR3 is TGTGCCAGCAGCTTAGCGCTTCAGCTCGGGGAGCAGTACTTC.

The V call is TRBV15, the J call TRBJ1-1; 10 positions agree with TRBD1. Germline CDR1 is LNHNV and CDR2 is YYDKDF (reference sequence). V dropped 0 bases and J dropped 1; count of bases not matched to a gene: 5. CDR3 length: 17 amino acids. The CDR3 loop is CATSRESGTGANTEAFF. CDR3 nucleotide sequence: TGTGCCACCAGCAGAGAATCCGGGACAGGGGCGAACACTGAAGCTTTCTTT.

The V call is TRBV6-8, the J call TRBJ1-4; D ambiguous. Per germline, CDR1 MNHGY and CDR2 SAAAGT. The CDR3 totals 13 residues. V shed 11 bases and J shed 8 bases, with 18 bases lying between them. CDR3 sequence: CASGTDAGEKLFF. The CDR3 DNA is TGTGCCTCCGGAACGGACGCGGGCGAAAAACTGTTTTTT.

The genes are TRBV11-3 and TRBJ2-3; 9 bases agree with TRBD2. This CDR3 contains 15 residues. V lost 3 bases, J lost 3 bases, and 4 bases stayed unmatched. CDR1 and CDR2 from the germline V gene are SGHNT and YENEEA. CDR3 in amino acids: CASSFTSGRTDTQYF. The CDR3 region has the DNA TGTGCCAGCAGCTTTACTAGCGGGCGGACAGATACGCAGTATTTT.

This clone has more than one count but fewer than ten. The chain links TRBV9 to TRBJ2-4, with TRBD1 as a possible D gene (5 bases). CDR1 and CDR2 (germline): SGDLS, YYNGEE. The V end was cut by 4 bases, the J end by 8 bases, with 16 bases between. This CDR3 region has 14 residues. The CDR3 loop reads CASSLGDYSDIQYF. The CDR3 region has the DNA TGTGCCAGCAGCCTAGGGGATTATTCGGACATTCAGTACTTC.

The chain couples TRBV23-1 to TRBJ2-7; 8 positions match TRBD1. TRBV23-1 is assigned to the ORF class and has an uncertain function. The V gene end was trimmed by 6 bases and the J gene end by 0 bases; junction bases not matched to a gene: 7. This CDR3 region has 15 residues. The DNA of the CDR3 is TGCGCCAGCAGCCCCGGACAGGGACCCTCCTACGAGCAGTACTTC. As protein: CASSPGQGPSYEQYF.

V and J are TRBV10-2 and TRBJ2-7; 12 positions match TRBD2. There are 17 residues in the CDR3. The V segment lost 6 bases and the J segment 4 bases; nucleotides outside the gene matches: 13. The germline V gene has CDR1 WSHSY and CDR2 SAAADI. Written as DNA, the CDR3 is TGCGCCAGCAGACCCCTCCGGACTAGCGGGGAATTATACGAGCAGTACTTC. It translates to CASRPLRTSGELYEQYF.

This clone was recorded a few times. The CDR3: CASSEGSGRGAKNIQYF. The CDR3 nucleotides are TGCGCCAGCAGTGAGGGGAGCGGCAGGGGCGCCAAAAACATTCAGTACTTC. The chain is built from TRBV10-2 and TRBJ2-4, with D perhaps matching TRBD1 (6 bases). V shed 2 bases and J shed 1 base, with 15 bases lying between them. CDR3 length: 17 residues. The germline V gene encodes CDR1 WSHSY and CDR2 SAAADI.

The CDR3 nucleotides read TGTGCCAGCAGCTTATTTGGGTTTCGGGGACAGGGGTTGATTGGGGCTTTCTTT. Translating gives CASSLFGFRGQGLIGAFF. The chain employs TRBV11-3 and TRBJ1-1; 10 bases are shared with TRBD1. CDR1 SGHNT and CDR2 YENEEA come from the germline V gene. The CDR3 is 18 residues long. Trimming removed 2 bases from V and 11 bases from J; junction bases left unmatched: 20. The full variable domain, in which reference TRBV11-3 and TRBJ1-1 provide the parts outside the CDR3, is EAGVVQSPRYKIIEKKQPVAFWCNPISGHNTLYWYLQNLGQGPELLIRYENEEAVDDSQLPKDRFSAERLKGVDSTLKIQPAELGDSAVYLCASSLFGFRGQGLIGAFFGQGTRLTVV.